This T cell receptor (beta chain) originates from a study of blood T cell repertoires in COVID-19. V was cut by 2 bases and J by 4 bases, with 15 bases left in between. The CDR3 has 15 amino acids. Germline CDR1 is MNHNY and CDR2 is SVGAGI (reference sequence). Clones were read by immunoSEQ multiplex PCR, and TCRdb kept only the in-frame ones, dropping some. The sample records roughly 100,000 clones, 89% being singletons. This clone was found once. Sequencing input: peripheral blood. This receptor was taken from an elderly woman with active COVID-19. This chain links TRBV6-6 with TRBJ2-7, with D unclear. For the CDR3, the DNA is TGTGCCAGCAGTTACGCGTCCACCCCCCCATACGAGCAGTACTTC. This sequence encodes CASSYASTPPYEQYF.